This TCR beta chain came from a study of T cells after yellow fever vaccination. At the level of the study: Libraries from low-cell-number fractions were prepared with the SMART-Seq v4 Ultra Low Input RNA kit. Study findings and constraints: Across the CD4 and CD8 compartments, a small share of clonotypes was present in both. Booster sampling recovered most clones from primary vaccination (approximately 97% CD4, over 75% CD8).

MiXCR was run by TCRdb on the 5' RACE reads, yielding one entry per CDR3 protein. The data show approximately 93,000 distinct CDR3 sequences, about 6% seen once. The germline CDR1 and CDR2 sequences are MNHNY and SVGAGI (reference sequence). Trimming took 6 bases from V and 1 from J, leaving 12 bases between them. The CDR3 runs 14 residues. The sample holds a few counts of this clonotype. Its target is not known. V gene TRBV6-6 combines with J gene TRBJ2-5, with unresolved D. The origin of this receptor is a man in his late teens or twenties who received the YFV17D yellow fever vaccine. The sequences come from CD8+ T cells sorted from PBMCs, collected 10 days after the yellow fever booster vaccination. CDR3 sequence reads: CASSLLSTQETQYF. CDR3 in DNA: TGTGCCAGCAGCTTATTAAGTACCCAAGAGACCCAGTACTTC.